The text below deals with one TCR beta chain. Generated by immunoSEQ multiplex PCR, the TCRdb table keeps only in-frame clones and is missing some. The sample yields about 10,000 clones, roughly 73% seen once. The CDR3 is 15 amino acids. Trimming removed 5 bases from V and 3 bases from J, with 17 bases in between. Germline V gives CDR1 LNHDA, CDR2 SQIVND (reference sequence). This entry comes from a study of somatic mutations in cytotoxic T cells in rheumatoid arthritis. This clonotype was sampled from a man aged 55-75 years in good health. Sequencing was performed on CD8+ T cells sorted from blood. This chain connects TRBV19 to TRBJ2-7; D possibly corresponds to TRBD1 (5 bases). The CDR3 DNA follows: TGTGCCAGTAGTGCTGCCCCGACAGTGATCTACGAGCAGTACTTC. Its translation: CASSAAPTVIYEQYF.